This TCR beta chain was recovered during a study of blood T cell repertoires in COVID-19. Study in general: PBMCs, B-cell-depleted T cells, or T cells provided the cDNA or gDNA that made up the material.

The authors' processing: Reference gene primer amplification gave nucleated cell count estimates. Assay: immunoSEQ multiplex PCR; the TCRdb copy retains only in-frame clones and omits some. D and trimming come from the DNA, and the V and J calls and clone size come from that table. The table records approximately 230,000 clones, 85% to 90% of them present only once. The CDR3 is made up of 15 amino acids. Unmatched junction bases numbered 2, after V lost 0 bases and J lost 0 bases. Germline CDR1 reads SGDLS; CDR2 reads YYNGEE. The sequence came from a man aged 18 to 30 who had recovered from COVID-19. The chain joins TRBV9 to TRBJ1-2, with 7 positions matching TRBD1. The sample consisted of PBMCs or T cells enriched from blood (not recorded which). CDR3 nucleotides: TGTGCCAGCAGCGTAGGGGACAGAGCTAACTATGGCTACACCTTC. Encoded protein: CASSVGDRANYGYTF.